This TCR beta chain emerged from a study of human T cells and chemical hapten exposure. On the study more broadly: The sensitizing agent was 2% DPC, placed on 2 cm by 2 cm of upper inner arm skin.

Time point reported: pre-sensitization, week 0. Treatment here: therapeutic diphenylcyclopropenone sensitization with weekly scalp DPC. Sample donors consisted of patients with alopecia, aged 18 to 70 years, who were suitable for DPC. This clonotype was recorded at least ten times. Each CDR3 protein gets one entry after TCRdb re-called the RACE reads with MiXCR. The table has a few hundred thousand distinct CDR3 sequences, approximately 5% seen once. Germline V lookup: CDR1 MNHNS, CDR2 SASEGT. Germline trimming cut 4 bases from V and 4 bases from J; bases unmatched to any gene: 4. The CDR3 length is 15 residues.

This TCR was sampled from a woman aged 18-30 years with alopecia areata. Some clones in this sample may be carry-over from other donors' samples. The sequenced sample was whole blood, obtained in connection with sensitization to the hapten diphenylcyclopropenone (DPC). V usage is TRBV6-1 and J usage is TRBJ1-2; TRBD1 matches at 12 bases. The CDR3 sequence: CASSAPGQGAYGYTF. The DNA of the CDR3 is TGTGCCAGCAGTGCCCCGGGACAGGGGGCCTATGGCTACACCTTC.